These T cell receptor beta chains were read from a single sample in a study of blood T cell repertoires in COVID-19. TCRdb keeps only in-frame clones here, not all; method: immunoSEQ multiplex PCR. The data hold 450,000 or so clones, with 85% to 90% observed a single time. Sample: peripheral blood. All receptors come from a man aged 18-30 years with COVID-19, enrolled during active disease. Each CDR3 is given with its conserved first and last residue. A D gene is named only where the DNA matches it firmly. Clone size, where shown, is once, few, many, or a class for clones that have expanded.

clone_size j_call v_call d_call cdr3_aa cdr3_nt
once TRBJ1-1 TRBV29-1 TRBD1 CSVSFRGDLTEAFF TGCAGCGTCTCTTTCAGGGGGGACCTGACTGAAGCTTTCTTT
. TRBJ2-3 TRBV18 TRBD2 CASSPKAGGLPDTQYF TGTGCCAGCTCCCCTAAAGCGGGAGGTCTTCCAGATACGCAGTATTTT
. TRBJ2-1 TRBV14 . CASSQAAGRGEQFF TGTGCCAGCAGCCAAGCGGCTGGCCGGGGGGAGCAGTTCTTC
once TRBJ2-1 TRBV27 TRBD2 CASSLGSGRYNEQFF TGTGCCAGCAGTTTAGGGAGCGGGAGGTACAATGAGCAGTTCTTC
. TRBJ1-1 TRBV7-6 TRBD1 CASSTHRGTEAFF TGTGCCAGCAGCACCCACAGGGGCACTGAAGCTTTCTTT
. TRBJ2-1 TRBV25-1 . CASSDLKVPGYNEQFF TGTGCCAGCAGTGACCTCAAGGTTCCGGGCTACAATGAGCAGTTCTTC
. TRBJ2-7 TRBV11-2 . CASSYSGGMGYEQYF TGTGCCAGCAGCTACTCGGGGGGCATGGGCTACGAGCAGTACTTC
. TRBJ2-7 TRBV14 TRBD1 CASSQDGTGEYEQYF TGTGCCAGCAGCCAAGATGGGACAGGGGAATACGAGCAGTACTTC
few TRBJ1-1 TRBV12-3/TRBV12-4 . CASIRDSGEAFF TGTGCCAGCATTAGAGACTCGGGTGAAGCTTTCTTT
. TRBJ2-7 TRBV11-2 TRBD1 CASRQPGTGSYEQYF TGTGCCAGCAGACAACCCGGGACAGGTTCCTACGAGCAGTACTTC
. TRBJ2-7 TRBV12-3/TRBV12-4 . CASSLLEEQYF TGTGCCAGCAGCCTGCTAGAAGAGCAGTACTTC
. TRBJ2-1 TRBV6-5 . CASSRQFNEQFF TGTGCCAGCAGTCGACAGTTCAATGAGCAGTTCTTC
. TRBJ1-4 TRBV11-2 . CASSLRQGLNEKLFF TGTGCCAGCAGCTTACGGCAGGGGTTAAATGAAAAACTGTTTTTT
. TRBJ2-4 TRBV2 TRBD2 CASSDCGSCIQYF TGTGCCAGCAGTGATTGCGGGAGTTGTATTCAGTACTTC
. TRBJ2-3 TRBV29-1 . CSVVDSNPRDTQYF TGCAGCGTTGTGGACTCTAATCCGCGAGATACGCAGTATTTT
. TRBJ1-1 TRBV7-9 . CASSLARGLVNTEAFF TGTGCCAGCAGCTTAGCGCGAGGGTTGGTGAACACTGAAGCTTTCTTT
. TRBJ1-5 TRBV5-6 . CASSSINQPQHF TGTGCCAGCAGCTCTATTAATCAGCCCCAGCATTTT
. TRBJ2-7 TRBV5-6 . CASTSLRGGLGEQYF TGTGCCAGCACCTCCTTAAGGGGGGGGCTTGGGGAGCAGTACTTC
. TRBJ2-1 TRBV25-1 TRBD2 CASSEWGSGRATNEQFF TGTGCCAGCAGTGAATGGGGGAGCGGGAGGGCCACGAATGAGCAGTTCTTC
. TRBJ2-1 TRBV20-1 . CSAQGGDEQFF TGCAGTGCCCAGGGCGGAGATGAGCAGTTCTTC
. TRBJ2-3 TRBV5-5 . CASSLARPDTQYF TGTGCCAGCAGCTTGGCCCGTCCCGATACGCAGTATTTT
. TRBJ1-4 TRBV4-1 . CASSQSAGLGDEKLFF TGCGCCAGCAGCCAGTCAGCAGGCCTCGGTGATGAAAAACTGTTTTTT
. TRBJ1-2 TRBV19 TRBD1 CASSASGTVIWGYTF TGTGCCAGTAGTGCGTCGGGGACAGTCATATGGGGCTACACCTTC
. TRBJ1-4 TRBV4-2 . CASSQDPSPLRSGEKLFF TGTGCCAGCAGCCAAGATCCATCCCCCCTCCGCTCAGGTGAAAAACTGTTTTTT
. TRBJ1-1 TRBV19 . CATSPFMNTEAFF TGTGCTACCAGTCCCTTCATGAACACTGAAGCTTTCTTT
. TRBJ2-7 TRBV7-6 . CASSLTGKLVGEQYF TGTGCCAGCAGCCTCACAGGGAAGTTGGTGGGCGAGCAGTACTTC
. TRBJ2-5 TRBV12-3/TRBV12-4 . CASSFSGKETQYF TGTGCCAGCAGTTTTTCCGGGAAAGAGACCCAGTACTTC
few TRBJ2-7 TRBV5-4 . CASPRADLNYEQYF TGTGCCAGCCCCCGCGCTGATTTGAACTACGAGCAGTACTTC
. TRBJ1-1 TRBV6-4 . CASSWEENTEAFF TGTGCCAGCAGTTGGGAGGAAAACACTGAAGCTTTCTTT